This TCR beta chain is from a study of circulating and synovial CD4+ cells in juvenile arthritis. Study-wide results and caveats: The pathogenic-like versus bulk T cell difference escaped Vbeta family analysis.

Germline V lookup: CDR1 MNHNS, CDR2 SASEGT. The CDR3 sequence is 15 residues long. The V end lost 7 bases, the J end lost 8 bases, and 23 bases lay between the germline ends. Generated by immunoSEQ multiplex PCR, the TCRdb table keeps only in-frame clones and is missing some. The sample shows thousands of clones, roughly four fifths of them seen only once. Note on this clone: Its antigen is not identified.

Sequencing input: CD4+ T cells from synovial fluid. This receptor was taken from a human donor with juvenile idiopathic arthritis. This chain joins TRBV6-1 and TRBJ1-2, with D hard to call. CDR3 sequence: CASTRGSTEVSGYTF. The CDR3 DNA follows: TGTGCCAGCACACGAGGGAGCACAGAGGTTAGCGGCTACACCTTC.